Below, 27 T cell receptor beta chains from the same sample are listed, as sequenced in a study of T-cell memory formation after mild COVID-19 (dated by TCRdb to about 2021). The library relied on 5' RACE. Sequencing was carried out with an Illumina NovaSeq 6000. The public reads were reanalyzed by TCRdb: fastp trimming at Q25, MiXCR alignment, in-frame beta chains only. Every distinct CDR3 protein forms one entry, paired with its most common genes and DNA. Counted in this sample were about 150,000 distinct CDR3 sequences; 20% to 25% of them appeared once. The top ten constitute 24% of the sample. Sequenced material: PBMCs or a T cell subset sorted from them (not recorded which). The source is an adult woman who had mild COVID-19 (a few samples of this study predate the infection). The sample titles of this study are shuffled in the database, so cell type and time point are left out; the donor was told from shared clones.

This clonotype occurred a few times. The rearrangement uses TRBV7-9 and TRBJ2-1; the match to TRBD2 covers 9 bases. The CDR3 consists of 15 residues. V shed 5 bases, J shed 8 bases, and the junction held 10 bases outside the gene matches. Per the germline V gene, CDR1 is SEHNR and CDR2 is FQNEAQ (reference sequence). The CDR3 protein is CASSVWREGRDEQFF. The DNA for the CDR3 is TGTGCCAGCAGCGTCTGGCGGGAGGGCCGGGATGAGCAGTTCTTC. The full variable domain, in which reference TRBV7-9 and TRBJ2-1 provide the parts outside the CDR3, is DTGVSQNPRHKITKRGQNVTFRCDPISEHNRLYWYRQTLGQGPEFLTYFQNEAQLEKSRLLSDRFSAERPKGSFSTLEIQRTEQGDSAMYLCASSVWREGRDEQFFGPGTRLTVL.

This chain joins TRBV9 and TRBJ2-1, with 10 bases matching TRBD1. The CDR3 runs to 14 residues. The ends lost 0 bases at V and 8 bases at J; junction bases unmatched: 2. CDR1 is SGDLS, CDR2 YYNGEE, per germline. The CDR3 sequence: CASSVGGTGDEQFF. The CDR3 DNA reads as TGTGCCAGCAGCGTAGGAGGGACAGGGGATGAGCAGTTCTTC.

The J gene is TRBJ2-1, the V gene TRBV23-1; unclear D gene. TRBV23-1 has ORF status, its function being uncertain. The CDR3 length is 11 residues. Trimming removed 10 bases from V and 10 bases from J, with 14 bases in between. In DNA form, the CDR3 reads TGCGCCAAACCTCGGTGGGGAGAGCAGTTCTTC. This encodes CAKPRWGEQFF.

The sample holds a few counts of this clonotype. V is TRBV7-3 and J is TRBJ2-7; maybe TRBD1 (6 bases). Germline V lookup: CDR1 SGHTA, CDR2 FQGTGA. The length of the CDR3 is 13 residues. The V end was cut by 5 bases, the J end by 6 bases, with 14 bases between. CDR3 in DNA: TGTGCCAGCAGCCTAGGACAGTACGGCGAGCAGTACTTC. Protein sequence: CASSLGQYGEQYF.

The gene calls are TRBV7-9 and TRBJ2-6; D tentatively fits TRBD1 or TRBD2 (6 bases each). V was clipped by 5 bases and J by 2 bases, with 10 bases between them. CDR1 SEHNR and CDR2 FQNEAQ come from the germline V gene (reference sequence). CDR3 size: 15 residues. The CDR3 reads CASSPGGAGANVLTF. The DNA of the CDR3 is TGTGCCAGCAGCCCCGGGGGCGCTGGGGCCAACGTCCTGACTTTC.

This clonotype was observed a handful of times. V is TRBV4-2 and J is TRBJ2-1; D assignment may be TRBD1 or TRBD2 (5 bases each). V was cut by 3 bases and J by 3 bases, with 12 bases left in between. The CDR3 runs to 15 residues. The V gene's germline CDR1 is LGHNA and CDR2 YNFKEQ. In DNA form, the CDR3 reads TGTGCCAGCAGCCAGGGACCGGCGGGCTACAATGAGCAGTTCTTC. Translated, it gives CASSQGPAGYNEQFF.

This clonotype showed up just a few times. This chain links TRBV7-9 with TRBJ2-2; D remains ambiguous. From germline, CDR1 is SEHNR and CDR2 FQNEAQ (reference sequence). The ends were cut back, 6 bases at V and 6 bases at J, with 14 bases in the middle. This CDR3 spans 14 amino acids. The CDR3 loop reads CASSFPLGSGELFF. CDR3 DNA: TGTGCCAGCAGTTTTCCGCTGGGGTCCGGGGAGCTGTTTTTT.

DNA for the CDR3: TGTGCCACCAGTGCCGGCCCCGGGACAGGGGGCATCTACGAGCAGTACTTC. This codes for CATSAGPGTGGIYEQYF. The V call is TRBV24-1, the J call TRBJ2-7, with 12 bases fitting TRBD1. The CDR3 length is 17 residues. Germline-derived CDR1 and CDR2 are KGHDR and SFDVKD. V dropped 5 bases and J dropped 3; count of bases not matched to a gene: 10.

This clonotype was recorded a few times. The CDR3 DNA reads as TGTGCCAGCAGGGAGAGGATGGGGAACACTGAAGCTTTCTTT. Amino acids: CASRERMGNTEAFF. This chain uses TRBV2 with TRBJ1-1; D is unclear. The V gene's germline CDR1 is SNHLY and CDR2 FYNNEI. V lost 6 bases, J lost 1 base, and 12 bases lay in between. This CDR3 region has 14 residues.

There are a few counts of this clonotype. The CDR3 bases are TGTGCCAGCAGCTACCCTGTGGGACATGCCTATGGCTACACCTTC. Translation gives CASSYPVGHAYGYTF. The chain joins TRBV7-9 to TRBJ1-2; D may be TRBD1 (6 bases). This CDR3 contains 15 residues. Germline V gene sequence: CDR1 SEHNR, CDR2 FQNEAQ (reference sequence). V was trimmed by 4 bases and J by 4 bases, leaving 16 bases between them.

This clonotype was counted a few times. V and J are TRBV9 and TRBJ1-3; D not resolved. V lost 0 bases to trimming and J lost 0 bases, with 7 bases between them. This CDR3 has 15 amino acids. Germline V gene sequence: CDR1 SGDLS, CDR2 YYNGEE. Written as DNA, the CDR3 is TGTGCCAGCAGCGTAGCCGATTTCTCTGGAAACACCATATATTTT. It specifies CASSVADFSGNTIYF. The full variable domain, with the rest looked up from reference TRBV9 and TRBJ1-3, is DSGVTQTPKHLITATGQRVTLRCSPRSGDLSVYWYQQSLDQGLQFLIQYYNGEERAKGNILERFSAQQFPDLHSELNLSSLELGDSALYFCASSVADFSGNTIYFGEGSWLTVV.

This clonotype was seen a handful of times. The chain recombines TRBV7-2 with TRBJ2-5; D gene ambiguous. Germline lookup yields CDR1 SGHTA and CDR2 FQGNSA. CDR3 length: 14 residues. V was shortened by 4 bases and J by 1 base, with 10 bases between the two germline ends. CDR3 loop: CASSSRLFQETQYF. As DNA, the CDR3 is TGTGCCAGCAGCTCCCGACTGTTCCAAGAGACCCAGTACTTC.

The chain has TRBV24-1 and TRBJ2-3, with D perhaps given as TRBD1 or TRBD2 (5 bases each). Germline V gene data show CDR1 as KGHDR and CDR2 as SFDVKD. With 7 bases removed from V and 2 bases from J, the gap between germline ends came to 15 bases. CDR3 length: 15 amino acids. CDR3 sequence: CATSAWGFNTDTQYF. Here the CDR3 DNA reads TGTGCCACCAGCGCCTGGGGGTTTAACACAGATACGCAGTATTTT.

This chain joins TRBV24-1 and TRBJ1-2; TRBD1 is a possible D gene (5 bases). V was clipped by 0 bases and J by 6 bases, with 10 bases between them. Germline lookup yields CDR1 KGHDR and CDR2 SFDVKD. The CDR3 loop spans 14 amino acids. The CDR3 sequence is CATSDLGREHGYTF. CDR3 nucleotide sequence: TGTGCCACCAGTGATTTGGGCAGGGAACATGGCTACACCTTC.

This clonotype was recorded many times. V is TRBV2 and J is TRBJ2-1, with D possibly matching TRBD1 (5 bases). Germline loops: CDR1 SNHLY, CDR2 FYNNEI. The ends were cut back, 6 bases at V and 9 bases at J, with 9 bases in the middle. The CDR3 is made up of 11 amino acids. CDR3 nucleotide sequence: TGTGCCAGCAGCCAGGGTGCTGAGCAGTTCTTC. Its protein is CASSQGAEQFF.

The genes are TRBV6-2 or TRBV6-3 and TRBJ2-1; 7 nucleotides agree with TRBD2. The trim removed 5 bases at V and 6 bases at J, leaving 13 bases unmatched. The CDR3 totals 16 residues. CDR1 is MNHEY, CDR2 SVGEGT, per germline. The CDR3 bases are TGTGCCAGCAGTGGCGCGGAGGGAGGGCCCGGCAATGAGCAGTTCTTC. Translated, it gives CASSGAEGGPGNEQFF.

This clonotype turned up a few times. J is TRBJ2-2 and V is TRBV29-1; TRBD1 aligns across 8 bases. V lost 7 bases and J lost 0; bases outside the gene matches: 10. Germline values: CDR1 SQVTM, CDR2 ANQGSEA. The CDR3 totals 16 residues. This chain's CDR3 is CSAMPTDRANTGELFF. The CDR3 DNA reads as TGCAGCGCCATGCCGACGGACAGGGCGAACACCGGGGAGCTGTTTTTT.

The CDR3 bases are TGTGCCAGCAGCCCTTCGTCGGGAGTCGTTGAGACCCAGTACTTC. Translated: CASSPSSGVVETQYF. The chain carries TRBV3-1 and TRBJ2-5; TRBD2 might be the D (6 bases). The V gene lost 4 bases and the J gene lost 5 bases, with 17 bases spanning the gap. Germline assignment: CDR1 LGHDT and CDR2 YNNKEL (reference sequence). The CDR3 is 15 residues long.

The chain uses TRBV5-1 and TRBJ2-5; D gene uncertain. Germline CDR1 reads SGHRS; CDR2 reads YFSETQ. V was trimmed by 4 bases and J by 5 bases, leaving 18 bases between them. The CDR3 loop spans 15 amino acids. Here the CDR3 DNA reads TGCGCCAGCAGCCTGGACCGCAATGCGCCGGAGACCCAGTACTTC. Translating gives CASSLDRNAPETQYF.

The rearrangement uses TRBV6-6 and TRBJ2-2; 7 bases match TRBD2. The junction had 6 bases not matched to a gene; V was cut back by 0 bases and J by 2 bases. The CDR3 is 17 amino acids. Germline-derived CDR1 and CDR2 are MNHNY and SVGAGI (reference sequence). The CDR3 sequence is CASSYSTSRINTGELFF. The CDR3, as DNA: TGTGCCAGCAGTTACTCGACTAGCAGGATTAACACCGGGGAGCTGTTTTTT.

The genes are TRBV12-3 or TRBV12-4 and TRBJ2-7; D gene ambiguous. V was clipped by 6 bases and J by 0 bases, with 12 bases between them. The CDR3 has 14 residues. The CDR3 nucleotides read TGTGCCAGCAGCGGGTTGCGGAGCTCCTACGAGCAGTACTTC. It encodes CASSGLRSSYEQYF.

V is TRBV9 and J is TRBJ2-7; 8 positions match TRBD2. Germline V gene lookup returns CDR1 SGDLS and CDR2 YYNGEE. V lost 1 base and J lost 3; bases outside the gene matches: 3. The CDR3 length is 14 residues. CDR3 residues: CASSVSGSIYEQYF. As DNA, the CDR3 is TGTGCCAGCAGCGTAAGCGGGAGTATCTACGAGCAGTACTTC.

This clonotype was found a few times. This sequence joins TRBV14 and TRBJ2-1, with TRBD2 matching over 7 bases. Unmatched junction bases numbered 15, after V lost 1 base and J lost 3 bases. The CDR3 is 19 amino acids. Germline V gene data show CDR1 as SGHDN and CDR2 as FVKESK. The CDR3 DNA is TGTGCCAGCAGCCAAGTTCCAGGGACTACCATGGTTGACTACAATGAGCAGTTCTTC. Protein sequence: CASSQVPGTTMVDYNEQFF.

This sequence joins TRBV13 and TRBJ2-5; D is unclear. The CDR3 covers 13 residues. V was trimmed by 4 bases and J by 5 bases, leaving 11 bases between them. Per the germline V gene, CDR1 is PRHDT and CDR2 is FYEKMQ (reference sequence). The CDR3 DNA reads as TGTGCCAGCAGCTCCACGGGTGGCGAGACCCAGTACTTC. Translated: CASSSTGGETQYF.

V is TRBV9 and J is TRBJ2-3, with D possibly matching TRBD2 (7 bases). The V gene lost 3 bases and the J gene lost 3 bases, with 17 bases spanning the gap. The CDR3 runs 16 residues. Looked up from germline, CDR1 is SGDLS and CDR2 is YYNGEE. The CDR3 DNA is TGTGCCAGCAGCGCGACTGGGGGGGGGCCAACAGATACGCAGTATTTT. It translates to CASSATGGGPTDTQYF. Filled out from reference TRBV9 and TRBJ2-3, the complete variable domain reads DSGVTQTPKHLITATGQRVTLRCSPRSGDLSVYWYQQSLDQGLQFLIQYYNGEERAKGNILERFSAQQFPDLHSELNLSSLELGDSALYFCASSATGGGPTDTQYFGPGTRLTVL.

This chain joins TRBV24-1 and TRBJ2-1; 9 nucleotides agree with TRBD2. The V segment lost 8 bases and the J segment 9 bases; nucleotides outside the gene matches: 4. This CDR3 region has 12 residues. The germline V gene encodes CDR1 KGHDR and CDR2 SFDVKD. CDR3 in DNA: TGTGCCACCATAGCGGGAGAGGGTGAGCAGTTCTTC. This sequence encodes CATIAGEGEQFF.

This clonotype was counted between two and nine times. V usage is TRBV3-1 and J usage is TRBJ2-3, with D possibly TRBD1 on 6 matching bases. From germline, CDR1 is LGHDT and CDR2 YNNKEL (reference sequence). The CDR3 is 15 amino acids. Trimming took 4 bases from V and 3 from J, leaving 14 bases between them. In DNA form, the CDR3 reads TGTGCCAGCAGCCCCACAGGGAGAGGGACAGATACGCAGTATTTT. Amino acids: CASSPTGRGTDTQYF.